The 22 T cell receptor beta chains presented below share a single source sample, sequenced in a study of T-cell memory formation after mild COVID-19. TCRdb independently ran MiXCR on the 5' RACE reads; one entry per CDR3 protein. This sample has under 300,000 distinct CDR3 sequences; roughly 8.2% occur once, and the top ten carry 22%. The sequenced sample was PBMCs or a T cell subset sorted from them (not recorded which). The source is a man younger than 30 who had mild COVID-19 (a few samples of this study predate the infection). Cell type and time point are not known.

Only a few counts were recorded for this clonotype. V and J are TRBV6-5 and TRBJ2-1, with 9 bases matching TRBD1. The CDR3 runs 16 residues. CDR1 is MNHEY, CDR2 SVGAGI, per germline. V shed 0 bases, J shed 8 bases, and the junction held 8 bases outside the gene matches. CDR3 sequence reads: CASSYSSGQGLDEQFF. The CDR3 DNA follows: TGTGCCAGCAGTTACTCCTCTGGACAGGGGCTGGATGAGCAGTTCTTC.

This clonotype was counted only a few times. V gene TRBV10-1 combines with J gene TRBJ2-5; 9 positions match TRBD2. The CDR3 length is 17 residues. Trimming cost V 9 bases and J 4 bases; bases outside gene matches: 18. Per the germline V gene, CDR1 is WNHNN and CDR2 is SYGVQD (reference sequence). CDR3: CASSVGLAQFVRETQYF. The DNA of the CDR3 is TGCGCCAGTTCCGTCGGACTAGCGCAGTTCGTACGAGAGACCCAGTACTTC.

In its sample, this clonotype was seen a few times. The chain links TRBV29-1 to TRBJ2-5, with TRBD1 matching 10 bases. CDR1 is SQVTM, CDR2 ANQGSEA, per germline. The CDR3 is 13 amino acids. The junction had 7 bases not matched to a gene; V was cut back by 8 bases and J by 4 bases. CDR3 in amino acids: CSTRQGASETQYF. The CDR3 DNA is TGCAGCACCCGACAGGGGGCATCAGAGACCCAGTACTTC.

This clonotype has a single count. The chain has TRBV20-1 and TRBJ2-1; unclear D gene. Germline values: CDR1 DFQATT, CDR2 SNEGSKA (reference sequence). Trimming left V 7 bases short and J 4 bases short, with 11 bases between. The CDR3 length is 12 residues. The CDR3 sequence: CSDSPTYNEQFF. CDR3 in DNA: TGCAGTGATAGCCCAACATACAATGAGCAGTTCTTC.

This clonotype was seen many times. V usage is TRBV12-3 or TRBV12-4 and J usage is TRBJ2-3; tentatively, D is TRBD2 (5 bases). V was pared by 5 bases and J by 4 bases, with 10 bases between. This CDR3 has 13 amino acids. The CDR3 nucleotides read TGTGCCAGCAGTCTTCGGGGAGCAGATACGCAGTATTTT. It is translated as CASSLRGADTQYF.

This clonotype has only a few counts. The J gene is TRBJ1-2, the V gene TRBV12-3 or TRBV12-4; D is possibly TRBD1 (5 bases). Trimming shortened V by 5 bases and J by 3 bases, and 10 bases separated the two germline ends. The CDR3 consists of 13 residues. In DNA, the CDR3 is TGTGCCAGCAGTGGTGAGACAGACTATGGCTACACCTTC. Its protein is CASSGETDYGYTF.

This clonotype was observed a handful of times. The V and J genes are TRBV7-2 and TRBJ2-1; 9 bases are shared with TRBD2. The V and J ends lost 3 bases and 7 bases, in that order; junction bases with no gene match: 10. CDR1 and CDR2 (germline): SGHTA, FQGNSA. The CDR3 spans 16 residues. The CDR3 here is CASSFWALAGRNEQFF. The CDR3 DNA reads TGTGCCAGCAGCTTTTGGGCGCTAGCGGGGCGGAATGAGCAGTTCTTC.

This clonotype turned up a few times. The chain uses TRBV4-1 and TRBJ2-3; the D gene is possibly TRBD2 (5 bases). Germline V gives CDR1 MGHRA, CDR2 YSYEKL. The CDR3 contains 14 residues. V was trimmed by 0 bases and J by 3 bases, leaving 7 bases between them. The CDR3: CASSQERETDTQYF. Written as DNA, the CDR3 is TGCGCCAGCAGCCAAGAGAGGGAAACAGATACGCAGTATTTT.

This clonotype occurred a few times. CDR3 loop: CASSQVSGGARTQYF. The CDR3 bases are TGCGCCAGCAGCCAAGTGAGCGGGGGGGCCCGGACGCAGTATTTT. The chain uses TRBV4-3 and TRBJ2-3; TRBD2 aligns across 10 bases. J was trimmed by 9 bases and V by 1 base; bases with no gene match: 7. The CDR3 contains 15 residues. Germline V gene data show CDR1 as LGHNA and CDR2 as YSLEER.

This clonotype has a handful of counts. The V gene is TRBV6-5, the J gene TRBJ1-3; D is possibly TRBD1 (5 bases). The CDR3 has 13 amino acids. CDR1 and CDR2 from the germline V gene are MNHEY and SVGAGI. V lost 6 bases and J lost 4, with 10 bases in between. CDR3 nucleotide sequence: TGTGCCAGCAGCTTCGGGGGAGGAAACACCATATATTTT. Protein sequence: CASSFGGGNTIYF.

This clonotype has just a few counts. The chain uses TRBV5-1 and TRBJ2-7; unclear D gene. The ends were cut back, 2 bases at V and 6 bases at J, with 12 bases in the middle. Per germline, CDR1 SGHRS and CDR2 YFSETQ. This CDR3 spans 13 amino acids. The CDR3 DNA reads TGCGCCAGCAGCTTCGATCCGAGTGGCGAGCAGTACGTC. Translating gives CASSFDPSGEQYV.

The chain combines TRBV10-3 with TRBJ1-3; D remains ambiguous. CDR1 and CDR2 from the germline V gene are ENHRY and SYGVKD. The V end was cut by 3 bases, the J end by 8 bases, with 5 bases between. The CDR3 contains 11 residues. The DNA of the CDR3 is TGTGCCATCAGTGAATCGTACACCATATATTTT. Its protein is CAISESYTIYF.

The chain recombines TRBV9 with TRBJ2-1; 9 bases map to TRBD2. Germline-derived CDR1 and CDR2 are SGDLS and YYNGEE. The CDR3 is made up of 17 amino acids. V shed 2 bases, J shed 5 bases, and the junction held 11 bases outside the gene matches. CDR3 protein: CASSVKARLAVDNEQFF. CDR3 sequence (DNA): TGTGCCAGCAGCGTTAAGGCCAGACTAGCGGTAGACAATGAGCAGTTCTTC. Full variable domain (remainder filled in from reference TRBV9 and TRBJ2-1): DSGVTQTPKHLITATGQRVTLRCSPRSGDLSVYWYQQSLDQGLQFLIQYYNGEERAKGNILERFSAQQFPDLHSELNLSSLELGDSALYFCASSVKARLAVDNEQFFGPGTRLTVL.

The chain uses TRBV6-2 or TRBV6-3 and TRBJ2-5; 8 nucleotides match TRBD2. CDR1 is MNHEY and CDR2 is SVGEGT in the germline V gene. V lost 4 bases to trimming and J lost 6 bases; unmatched junction nucleotides: 7. The CDR3 is 14 residues long. In DNA, the CDR3 is TGTGCCAGCAGTTCCTCGGGGGGGCCGAAGACCCAGTACTTC. It yields the protein CASSSSGGPKTQYF.

In this sample, this clonotype turned up a few times. The chain joins TRBV10-3 to TRBJ2-1; possible D gene TRBD2, 7 bases. Trimming left V 7 bases short and J 1 base short, with 11 bases between. The CDR3 runs to 14 residues. Germline V lookup: CDR1 ENHRY, CDR2 SYGVKD. CDR3 residues: CAIKGGASYNEQFF. DNA of the CDR3: TGTGCCATCAAGGGGGGGGCGTCCTACAATGAGCAGTTCTTC.

The chain links TRBV20-1 to TRBJ2-7; the D gene is possibly TRBD1 (6 bases). Germline CDR1 and CDR2: DFQATT and SNEGSKA (reference sequence). Trimming took off 0 bases at V and 2 bases at J, with 14 bases between the two ends. The CDR3 loop spans 15 amino acids. The CDR3 region has the DNA TGCAGTGCTAGAGATCCTCGACAGGTAGCCTACGAGCAGTACTTC. This translates into CSARDPRQVAYEQYF.

This clonotype was detected only a few times. The V call is TRBV9, the J call TRBJ1-2; D uncertain. CDR1 is SGDLS, CDR2 YYNGEE, per germline. V lost 3 bases and J 3 bases, leaving 15 bases between the germline ends. The CDR3 length is 15 residues. The CDR3 protein is CASSGSTEGHYGYTF. CDR3 coding DNA: TGTGCCAGCAGCGGAAGCACCGAGGGCCACTATGGCTACACCTTC.

This clonotype appeared many times. J is TRBJ2-7 and V is TRBV27; perhaps TRBD1 as D (5 bases). Per the germline V gene, CDR1 is MNHEY and CDR2 is SMNVEV (reference sequence). The germline V and J ends were trimmed by 5 bases and 3 bases, with 8 bases remaining between them. The length of the CDR3 is 12 residues. The CDR3 spells CASSADSYEQYF. The CDR3 DNA reads TGTGCCAGCAGTGCCGACAGCTACGAGCAGTACTTC.

This clonotype was seen only a few times. This rearrangement joins TRBV7-9 to TRBJ2-7; no clear D gene. V gave up 1 base and J gave up 3 bases, with 10 bases separating them. The length of the CDR3 is 14 residues. Germline CDR1 and CDR2: SEHNR and FQNEAQ (reference sequence). CDR3 amino acids: CASSLEGSFYEQYF. The CDR3 region has the DNA TGTGCCAGCAGCTTAGAGGGCAGCTTCTACGAGCAGTACTTC. The whole variable domain, remainder taken from reference TRBV7-9 and TRBJ2-7, is DTGVSQNPRHKITKRGQNVTFRCDPISEHNRLYWYRQTLGQGPEFLTYFQNEAQLEKSRLLSDRFSAERPKGSFSTLEIQRTEQGDSAMYLCASSLEGSFYEQYFGPGTRLTVT.

The chain couples TRBV4-3 to TRBJ2-7; tentative D call: TRBD1 (7 bases). Germline V gene data show CDR1 as LGHNA and CDR2 as YSLEER. V lost 2 bases and J 4 bases, leaving 12 bases between the germline ends. This CDR3 has 14 residues. The DNA of the CDR3 is TGCGCCAGCAGCCAACTGACAGGGAGGTACGAGCAGTACTTC. This encodes CASSQLTGRYEQYF.

The CDR3 coding sequence is TGTGCCAGCACCCCCGCGGACAGGACCGACTACGAGCAGTACTTC. Protein product: CASTPADRTDYEQYF. The genes are TRBV6-2 or TRBV6-3 and TRBJ2-7; 7 bases are a match to TRBD1. Germline loops: CDR1 MNHEY, CDR2 SVGEGT. Trimming took 7 bases from V and 3 from J; bases not matched to a gene: 12. The CDR3 loop spans 15 amino acids.

The CDR3 region has the DNA TGTGCCAGCAGGTGGGCGGGCACTGAAGCTTTCTTT. Encoded protein: CASRWAGTEAFF. This sequence joins TRBV28 and TRBJ1-1, with D hard to call. The CDR3 extends over 12 amino acids. Trimming cost V 6 bases and J 4 bases, with 9 bases left between them. Per germline, CDR1 MDHEN and CDR2 SYDVKM.